This passage covers 8 T cell receptor beta chains from one sample sequenced in a study of CD8 T cells in Susac syndrome. A quantity of about 0.5 to 1 ug RNA underwent reverse transcription using random hexamers. TCRdb recomputed calls from the immunoSEQ multiplex PCR reads with MiXCR, one row per CDR3 protein. Found here are 200,000 to 300,000 distinct CDR3 sequences, approximately 95% of them singletons; the top ten hold approximately 0.094%. The sequenced sample consisted of CD4+ T cells from PBMCs. The receptors were sampled from a human donor with Susac syndrome.

The CDR3 bases are TGTGCCAGCAGCTTAGCGGGTGATAACTATGGCTACACCTTC. Its protein product is CASSLAGDNYGYTF. V gene TRBV11-2 combines with J gene TRBJ1-2, with D hard to call. Trimming pared 1 base from V and 1 base from J, leaving 7 bases between. The CDR3 covers 14 residues. Germline CDR1 reads SGHAT; CDR2 reads FQNNGV.

This clonotype was recorded once. V is TRBV20-1 and J is TRBJ2-1; 13 bases are shared with TRBD2. Trimming took 5 bases from V and 9 from J; bases not matched to a gene: 7. CDR3 length: 14 residues. The germline gives CDR1 DFQATT, CDR2 SNEGSKA (reference sequence). The CDR3 here is CSAAGTSGIGEQFF. As DNA, the CDR3 is TGCAGTGCTGCCGGGACTAGCGGGATCGGTGAGCAGTTCTTC.

The J gene is TRBJ2-1, the V gene TRBV5-4; the D gene is possibly TRBD2 (5 bases). CDR1 and CDR2 from the germline V gene are SGHNT and YYREEE (reference sequence). V lost 4 bases, J lost 4 bases, and 15 bases lay in between. CDR3 size: 15 residues. The chain's CDR3 is CASSPGRGRYNEQFF. DNA for the CDR3: TGTGCCAGCAGCCCCGGCCGGGGAAGGTACAATGAGCAGTTCTTC. Using reference TRBV5-4 and TRBJ2-1 for the parts outside the CDR3, the full variable domain is ETGVTQSPTHLIKTRGQQVTLRCSSQSGHNTVSWYQQALGQGPQFIFQYYREEENGRGNFPPRFSGLQFPNYSSELNVNALELDDSALYLCASSPGRGRYNEQFFGPGTRLTVL.

This chain connects TRBV6-5 to TRBJ2-3; D unclear. Germline V CDR1 and CDR2: MNHEY, SVGAGI. The CDR3 contains 14 residues. V was cut by 5 bases and J by 4 bases, with 13 bases left in between. The CDR3 protein is CASSPTTIPDTQYF. DNA for the CDR3: TGTGCCAGCAGTCCAACCACAATCCCAGATACGCAGTATTTT.

This chain links TRBV30 with TRBJ2-7, with 13 positions matching TRBD2. Germline V gene sequence: CDR1 GTSNPN, CDR2 SVGIG (reference sequence). Trimming took 4 bases from V and 6 from J; bases not matched to a gene: 9. This CDR3 is 15 amino acids long. The CDR3 loop is CAWNTGRLAGGEQYF. The CDR3 region has the DNA TGTGCCTGGAATACAGGACGACTAGCGGGAGGCGAGCAGTACTTC.

V usage is TRBV14 and J usage is TRBJ1-1; no firm D call. Germline V CDR1 and CDR2: SGHDN, FVKESK. The CDR3 has 14 residues. Trimming left V 4 bases short and J 0 bases short, with 9 bases between. Here the CDR3 DNA reads TGTGCCAGCAGCCTTGGACCGTTGAACACTGAAGCTTTCTTT. Translating it yields CASSLGPLNTEAFF. Complete variable domain (other parts from reference TRBV14 and TRBJ1-1): EAGVTQFPSHSVIEKGQTVTLRCDPISGHDNLYWYRRVMGKEIKFLLHFVKESKQDESGMPNNRFLAERTGGTYSTLKVQPAELEDSGVYFCASSLGPLNTEAFFGQGTRLTVV.

The V gene is TRBV29-1, the J gene TRBJ2-7; D unresolved. V lost 2 bases and J lost 7, with 6 bases in between. The CDR3 length is 10 residues. Germline-derived CDR1 and CDR2 are SQVTM and ANQGSEA. The CDR3 region is CSVEFGEQYF. For the CDR3, the DNA is TGCAGCGTTGAATTTGGGGAGCAGTACTTC.

This chain links TRBV7-2 with TRBJ1-5; D gene ambiguous. Trimming cost V 5 bases and J 0 bases, with 17 bases left between them. The V gene's germline CDR1 is SGHTA and CDR2 FQGNSA. This CDR3 has 17 amino acids. The CDR3 loop is CASSSKRTDYSNQPQHF. The CDR3 DNA sequence: TGTGCCAGCAGCAGTAAAAGGACGGATTATAGCAATCAGCCCCAGCATTTT. Supplemented by reference TRBV7-2 and TRBJ1-5, the full variable domain reads GAGVSQSPSNKVTEKGKDVELRCDPISGHTALYWYRQSLGQGLEFLIYFQGNSAPDKSGLPSDRFSAERTGGSVSTLTIQRTQQEDSAVYLCASSSKRTDYSNQPQHFGDGTRLSIL.